This T cell receptor (beta chain) is drawn from a study of T cell clonotyping in hematopoietic cell transplantation. Clones were read by immunoSEQ multiplex PCR, and TCRdb kept only the in-frame ones, dropping some. In the table there are 5,500 to 9,000 clones, about 87% of which are singletons. CDR1 is GTSNPN, CDR2 SVGIG, per germline (reference sequence). This CDR3 has 15 amino acids. As concerns this clone: A read error may produce the germline difference seen at one junction end.

The input for sequencing was PBMCs, taken 100 days after allogeneic stem cell transplant. The chain uses TRBV30 and TRBJ1-5; unclear D gene. This TCR came from a male patient between 50 and 60 years old who had an allogeneic stem cell transplant from a related donor, so the T cells may come from the graft donor. Some clones in this sample may be carry-over from other donors' samples. CDR3 sequence: CAWSVHEEINRPQHF. The CDR3 DNA reads as TGTGCCTGGAGTGTACATGAGGAGATCAATCGGCCCCAGCATTTT.